A selection of T cell receptor beta chains follows, all from one sample in a study of cytomegalovirus exposure and HLA in healthy donors. Method: immunoSEQ multiplex PCR; TCRdb's copy keeps in-frame clones and lacks some. In all, the sample yields under 90,000 clones. The specimen sequenced was PBMCs. These receptors were collected from a man aged 50 to 60 in good health and CMV-seropositive. CDR3s include the opening cysteine and the closing phenylalanine or tryptophan. D genes are given only for firm matches.

V gene: TRBV9
D gene: NA
J gene: TRBJ2-1
CDR3 length: 14
CDR3 protein: CASSVDGRSNEQFF
CDR3 DNA: TGTGCCAGCAGCGTAGACGGGAGAAGCAATGAGCAGTTCTTC

V gene: TRBV6-6
D gene: TRBD1
J gene: TRBJ1-1
CDR3 length: 14
CDR3 protein: CASSKGQDLQEAFF
CDR3 DNA: TGTGCCAGCAGCAAGGGACAGGACCTCCAGGAAGCTTTCTTT

V gene: TRBV19
D gene: NA
J gene: TRBJ2-1
CDR3 length: 12
CDR3 protein: CASSIWSDEQFF
CDR3 DNA: TGTGCCAGTAGTATATGGTCGGATGAGCAGTTCTTC

V gene: TRBV29-1
D gene: NA
J gene: TRBJ2-2
CDR3 length: 12
CDR3 protein: CSVRYAAGELFF
CDR3 DNA: TGCAGCGTTAGGTATGCGGCCGGGGAGCTGTTTTTT

V gene: TRBV9
D gene: NA
J gene: TRBJ2-2
CDR3 length: 15
CDR3 protein: CASSEGTSYTGELFF
CDR3 DNA: TGTGCCAGCAGCGAGGGAACTAGCTACACCGGGGAGCTGTTTTTT

V gene: TRBV5-5
D gene: NA
J gene: TRBJ1-2
CDR3 length: 14
CDR3 protein: CASSLMRGGYGYTF
CDR3 DNA: TGTGCCAGCAGCTTGATGCGGGGAGGGTATGGCTACACCTTC

V gene: TRBV6-5
D gene: NA
J gene: TRBJ1-4
CDR3 length: 15
CDR3 protein: CASSYSQGINEKLFF
CDR3 DNA: TGTGCCAGCAGTTACTCACAGGGTATTAATGAAAAACTGTTTTTT

V gene: TRBV5-1
D gene: TRBD1
J gene: TRBJ1-1
CDR3 length: 13
CDR3 protein: CASSATGTTEAFF
CDR3 DNA: TGCGCCAGCAGCGCGACAGGGACCACTGAAGCTTTCTTT

V gene: TRBV7-9
D gene: NA
J gene: TRBJ1-1
CDR3 length: 13
CDR3 protein: CASSPRRRTEAFF
CDR3 DNA: TGTGCCAGCAGCCCCAGGAGGAGGACTGAAGCTTTCTTT

V gene: TRBV13
D gene: NA
J gene: TRBJ1-1
CDR3 length: 14
CDR3 protein: CASSSLSRDTEAFF
CDR3 DNA: TGTGCCAGCAGCTCTCTCAGCCGGGACACTGAAGCTTTCTTT

V gene: TRBV5-1
D gene: TRBD2
J gene: TRBJ2-2
CDR3 length: 15
CDR3 protein: CASSLGGSDTGELFF
CDR3 DNA: TGCGCCAGCAGCTTAGGCGGGAGCGACACCGGGGAACTGTTTTTT

V gene: TRBV28
D gene: NA
J gene: TRBJ2-5
CDR3 length: 14
CDR3 protein: CASSLYPSGETQYF
CDR3 DNA: TGTGCCAGCAGTTTATACCCCAGCGGAGAGACCCAGTACTTC

V gene: TRBV29-1
D gene: TRBD2
J gene: TRBJ2-7
CDR3 length: 14
CDR3 protein: CSVSLGLHSYEQYF
CDR3 DNA: TGCAGCGTCTCATTGGGACTACACTCCTACGAGCAGTACTTC

V gene: TRBV5-1
D gene: TRBD2
J gene: TRBJ2-2
CDR3 length: 15
CDR3 protein: CASRRGYGNTGELFF
CDR3 DNA: TGCGCCAGCAGGCGGGGGTACGGGAACACCGGGGAGCTGTTTTTT

V gene: TRBV25-1
D gene: NA
J gene: TRBJ1-4
CDR3 length: 13
CDR3 protein: CASGARTNEKLFF
CDR3 DNA: TGTGCCAGCGGGGCCCGAACTAATGAAAAACTGTTTTTT

V gene: TRBV27
D gene: NA
J gene: TRBJ1-2
CDR3 length: 14
CDR3 protein: CASSLGGGGYGYTF
CDR3 DNA: TGTGCCAGCAGTTTAGGGGGGGGCGGCTATGGCTACACCTTC

V gene: TRBV29-1
D gene: NA
J gene: TRBJ2-3
CDR3 length: 13
CDR3 protein: CSVGPLEGRTQYF
CDR3 DNA: TGCAGCGTTGGACCCCTGGAGGGTCGGACGCAGTATTTT

V gene: TRBV2
D gene: TRBD2
J gene: TRBJ2-2
CDR3 length: 17
CDR3 protein: CASTIRKLGGGTGELFF
CDR3 DNA: TGTGCCAGCACTATACGGAAACTCGGGGGAGGGACCGGGGAGCTGTTTTTT

V gene: TRBV5-4
D gene: NA
J gene: TRBJ1-1
CDR3 length: 13
CDR3 protein: CASSLWGGTEAFF
CDR3 DNA: TGTGCCAGCAGCTTGTGGGGGGGTACTGAAGCTTTCTTT

V gene: TRBV18
D gene: NA
J gene: TRBJ1-3
CDR3 length: 15
CDR3 protein: CASSPDMSSGNTIYF
CDR3 DNA: TGTGCCAGCTCACCCGACATGAGCTCTGGAAACACCATATATTTT

V gene: TRBV7-9
D gene: NA
J gene: TRBJ1-4
CDR3 length: 13
CDR3 protein: CASSLVQGEKLFF
CDR3 DNA: TGTGCCAGCAGCTTAGTACAGGGTGAAAAACTGTTTTTT

V gene: TRBV2
D gene: NA
J gene: TRBJ2-6
CDR3 length: 15
CDR3 protein: CASPREASGANVLTF
CDR3 DNA: TGTGCCAGCCCCCGGGAAGCCTCTGGGGCCAACGTCCTGACTTTC

V gene: TRBV7-2
D gene: TRBD1
J gene: TRBJ1-1
CDR3 length: 15
CDR3 protein: CASSLRGQGQGEAFF
CDR3 DNA: TGTGCCAGCAGCTTAAGGGGACAGGGGCAAGGGGAAGCTTTCTTT

V gene: TRBV11-2
D gene: NA
J gene: TRBJ2-3
CDR3 length: 12
CDR3 protein: CASSSGTDTQYF
CDR3 DNA: TGTGCCAGCAGCTCAGGCACAGATACGCAGTATTTT

V gene: TRBV2
D gene: TRBD2
J gene: TRBJ2-1
CDR3 length: 16
CDR3 protein: CASIYKAGAAYNEQFF
CDR3 DNA: TGTGCCAGCATCTACAAAGCGGGAGCGGCCTACAATGAGCAGTTCTTC

V gene: TRBV18
D gene: TRBD1
J gene: TRBJ1-5
CDR3 length: 14
CDR3 protein: CASSERQGYQPQHF
CDR3 DNA: TGTGCCAGCTCAGAAAGACAGGGCTATCAGCCCCAGCATTTT

V gene: TRBV30
D gene: NA
J gene: TRBJ2-1
CDR3 length: 13
CDR3 protein: CAWSARSDNEQFF
CDR3 DNA: TGTGCCTGGAGTGCACGGTCCGACAATGAGCAGTTCTTC

V gene: TRBV12-5
D gene: TRBD1
J gene: TRBJ1-5
CDR3 length: 14
CDR3 protein: CASGLNEGAQPQHF
CDR3 DNA: TGTGCTAGTGGTTTGAATGAGGGGGCTCAGCCCCAGCATTTT